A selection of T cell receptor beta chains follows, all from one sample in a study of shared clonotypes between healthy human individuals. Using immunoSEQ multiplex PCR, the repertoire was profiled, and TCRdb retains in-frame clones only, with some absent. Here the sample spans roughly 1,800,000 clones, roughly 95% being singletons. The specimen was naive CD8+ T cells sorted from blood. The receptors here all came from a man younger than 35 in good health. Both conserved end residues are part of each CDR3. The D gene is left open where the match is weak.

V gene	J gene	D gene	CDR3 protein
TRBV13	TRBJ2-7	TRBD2	CASSPGLAGAYEQYF
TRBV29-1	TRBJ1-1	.	CSVESALNTEAFF
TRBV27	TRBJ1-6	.	CASSLWGANNSPLHF
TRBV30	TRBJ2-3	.	CAWSRGPSVDTQYF
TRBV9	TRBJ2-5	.	CASSVGGIGETQYF
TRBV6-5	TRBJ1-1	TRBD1	CASWSVAGGNTEAFF
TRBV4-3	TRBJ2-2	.	CASSQLASEGTGELFF
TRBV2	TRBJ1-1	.	CASTESPAEAFF
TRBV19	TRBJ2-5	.	CASSTIGGQETQYF
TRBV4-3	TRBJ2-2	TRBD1	CASSQAWGTEERDTGELFF
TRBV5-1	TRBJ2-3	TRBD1	CASSSLDRGNADTQYF
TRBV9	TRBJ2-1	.	CASSGTNNEQFF
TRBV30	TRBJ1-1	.	CAWISMGAEAFF
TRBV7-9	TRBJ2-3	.	CASSLAGEHTDTQYF
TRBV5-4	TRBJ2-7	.	CASRALGYEQYF
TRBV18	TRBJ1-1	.	CARYAGGPAVNTEAFF
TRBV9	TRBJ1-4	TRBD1	CASSATGDRWEKLFF
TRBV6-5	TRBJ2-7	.	CASSYDRSYEQYF
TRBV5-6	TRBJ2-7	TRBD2	CASSLQGGLAEIYEQYF
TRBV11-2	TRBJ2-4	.	CASSSYEGEIIQYF
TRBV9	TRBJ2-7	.	CASSGGNSYGAYEQYF
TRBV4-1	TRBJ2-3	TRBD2	CASSQEALAGADTQYF
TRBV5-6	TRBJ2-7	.	CASSHLAEQYF
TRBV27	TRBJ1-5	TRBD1	CASSATGGYQPQHF
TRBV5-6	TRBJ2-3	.	CASSPVMGLGDTQYF
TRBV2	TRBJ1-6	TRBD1	CASSETGVSYNSPLHF
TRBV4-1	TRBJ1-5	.	CASSQVAGVNQPQHF
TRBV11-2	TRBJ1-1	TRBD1	CASSSIWDSDTEAFF
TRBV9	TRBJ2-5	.	CASSVGGGSSSETQYF
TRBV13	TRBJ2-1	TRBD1	CASSFPETGLSKNEQFF
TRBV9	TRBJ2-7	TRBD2	CASSVALGLAGEAGEQYF
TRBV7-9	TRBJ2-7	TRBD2	CASSLASSGGYEQYF
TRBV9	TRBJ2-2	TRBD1	CASSGQGANTGELFF
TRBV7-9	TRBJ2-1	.	CASSTPRDGIYNEQFF
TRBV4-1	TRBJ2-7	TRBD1	CASSHTGQGFYEQYF
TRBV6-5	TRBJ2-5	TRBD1	CASSPLDRDETQYF
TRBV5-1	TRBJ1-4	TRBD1	CASSLGQERNEKLFF
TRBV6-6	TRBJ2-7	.	CASSYSIDGLNYEQYF
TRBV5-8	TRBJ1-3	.	CASSFVEYLTLSGNTIYF
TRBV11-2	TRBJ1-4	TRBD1	CASSSWGGQGNEKLFF